This TCR beta chain derives from a study of response to subunit inactivated influenza vaccine. TCRdb reprocessed the RT-PCR reads via MiXCR and lists one record per CDR3 protein. This table holds approximately 520,000 distinct CDR3 sequences, approximately 16% found once. In its sample, this clonotype was seen many times. This specimen was CD4+ T cells sorted from PBMCs, taken less than 30 months after vaccination. The sequence came from a man between 50 and 75 years old who received an inactivated influenza vaccine.

CDR3 coding DNA: TGTGCCATCAGTGAGGTTTCAGGAGCGGGAGGGCCGCCAACCAAAAACATTCAGTACTTC. Translated, it gives CAISEVSGAGGPPTKNIQYF. This rearrangement joins TRBV10-3 to TRBJ2-4, with 10 bases aligning to TRBD2. Germline assignment: CDR1 ENHRY and CDR2 SYGVKD. With V trimmed by 2 bases and J by 2 bases, 15 bases remained unmatched. The CDR3 is made up of 20 amino acids.